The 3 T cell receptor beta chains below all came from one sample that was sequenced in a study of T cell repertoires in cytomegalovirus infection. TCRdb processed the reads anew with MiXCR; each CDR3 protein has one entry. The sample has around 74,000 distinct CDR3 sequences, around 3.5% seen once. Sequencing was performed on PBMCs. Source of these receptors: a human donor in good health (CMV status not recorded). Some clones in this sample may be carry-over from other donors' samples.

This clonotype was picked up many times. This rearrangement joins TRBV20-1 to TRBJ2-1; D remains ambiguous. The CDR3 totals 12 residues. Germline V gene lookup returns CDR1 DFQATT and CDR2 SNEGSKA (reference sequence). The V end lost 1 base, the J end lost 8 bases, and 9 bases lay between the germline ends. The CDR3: CSARGRSDEQFF. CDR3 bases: TGCAGTGCTAGAGGACGGAGCGATGAGCAGTTCTTC.

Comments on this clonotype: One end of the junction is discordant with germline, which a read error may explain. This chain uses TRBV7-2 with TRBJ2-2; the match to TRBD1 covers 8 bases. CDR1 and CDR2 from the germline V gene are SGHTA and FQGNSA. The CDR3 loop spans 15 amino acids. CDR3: CSSSLRTQGAGELFF. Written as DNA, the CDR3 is TGTTCCAGCAGCCTACGGACACAGGGGGCCGGGGAGCTGTTTTTT.

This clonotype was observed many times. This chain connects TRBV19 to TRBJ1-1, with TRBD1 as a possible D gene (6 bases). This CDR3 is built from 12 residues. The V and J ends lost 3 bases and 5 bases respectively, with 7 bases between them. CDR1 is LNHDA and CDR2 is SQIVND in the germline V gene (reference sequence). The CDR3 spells CASSMGTTEAFF. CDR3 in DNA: TGTGCCAGTAGTATGGGGACAACTGAAGCTTTCTTT.